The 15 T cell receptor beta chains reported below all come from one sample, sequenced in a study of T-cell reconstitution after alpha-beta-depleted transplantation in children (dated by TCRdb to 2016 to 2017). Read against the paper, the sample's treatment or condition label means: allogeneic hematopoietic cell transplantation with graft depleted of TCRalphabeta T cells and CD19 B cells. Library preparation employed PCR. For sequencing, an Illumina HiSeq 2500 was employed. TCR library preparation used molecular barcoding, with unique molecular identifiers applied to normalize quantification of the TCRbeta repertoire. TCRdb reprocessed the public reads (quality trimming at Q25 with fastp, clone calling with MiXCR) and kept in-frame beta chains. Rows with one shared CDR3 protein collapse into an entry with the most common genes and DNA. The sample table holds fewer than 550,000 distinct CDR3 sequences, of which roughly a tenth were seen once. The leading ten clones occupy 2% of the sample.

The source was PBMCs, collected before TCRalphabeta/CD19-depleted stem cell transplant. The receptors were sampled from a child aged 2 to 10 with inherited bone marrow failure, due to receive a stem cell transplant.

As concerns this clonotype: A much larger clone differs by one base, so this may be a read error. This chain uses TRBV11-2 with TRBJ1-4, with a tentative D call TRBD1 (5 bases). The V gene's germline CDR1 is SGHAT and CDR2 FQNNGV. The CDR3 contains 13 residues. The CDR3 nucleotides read TGTGCCAGCAGCCGTCGGGACGGGGAAAGACTGTTTTTT. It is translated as CASSRRDGERLFF.

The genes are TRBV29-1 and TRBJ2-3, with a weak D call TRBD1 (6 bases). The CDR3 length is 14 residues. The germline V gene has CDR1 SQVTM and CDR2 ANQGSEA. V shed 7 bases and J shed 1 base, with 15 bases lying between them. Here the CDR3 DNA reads TGCAGCGCAGACGTGGGACAACGCACAGATACGCAGTATTTT. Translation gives CSADVGQRTDTQYF.

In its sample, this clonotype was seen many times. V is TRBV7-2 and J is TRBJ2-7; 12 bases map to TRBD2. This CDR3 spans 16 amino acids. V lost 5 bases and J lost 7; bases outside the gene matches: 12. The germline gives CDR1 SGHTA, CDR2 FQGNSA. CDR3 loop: CASSPWTSGTIREQYF. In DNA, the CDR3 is TGTGCCAGCAGCCCCTGGACTAGCGGGACCATTCGGGAGCAGTACTTC.

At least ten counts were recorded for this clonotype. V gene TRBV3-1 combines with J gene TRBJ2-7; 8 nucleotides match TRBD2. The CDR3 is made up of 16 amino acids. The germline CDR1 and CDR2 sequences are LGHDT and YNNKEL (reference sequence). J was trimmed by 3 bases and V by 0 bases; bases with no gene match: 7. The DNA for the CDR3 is TGTGCCAGCAGCCAAGATCGGACTAGCAGACTCTACGAGCAGTACTTC. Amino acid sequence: CASSQDRTSRLYEQYF.

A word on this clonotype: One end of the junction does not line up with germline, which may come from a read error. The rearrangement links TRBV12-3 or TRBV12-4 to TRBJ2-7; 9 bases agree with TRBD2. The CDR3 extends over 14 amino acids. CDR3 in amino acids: CASSSSGNSCEQYF. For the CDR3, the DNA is TGTGCCAGCAGTTCTAGCGGGAACTCCTGCGAGCAGTACTTC.

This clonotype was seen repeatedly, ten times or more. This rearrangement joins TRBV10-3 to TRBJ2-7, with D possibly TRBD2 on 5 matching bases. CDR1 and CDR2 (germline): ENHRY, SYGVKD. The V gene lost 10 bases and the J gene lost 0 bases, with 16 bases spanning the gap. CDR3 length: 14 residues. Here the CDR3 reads CATRVGLSSYEQYF. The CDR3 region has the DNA TGTGCCACGCGGGTCGGACTGAGCTCCTACGAGCAGTACTTC.

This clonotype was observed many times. CDR3 sequence: CASSASGTSDYNEQFF. The CDR3 region has the DNA TGTGCCAGCAGCGCGTCCGGGACTAGCGATTACAATGAGCAGTTCTTC. V gene TRBV9 combines with J gene TRBJ2-1, with 10 bases matching TRBD2. The CDR3 loop spans 16 amino acids. V shed 3 bases, J shed 4 bases, and the junction held 7 bases outside the gene matches. The germline CDR1 and CDR2 sequences are SGDLS and YYNGEE.

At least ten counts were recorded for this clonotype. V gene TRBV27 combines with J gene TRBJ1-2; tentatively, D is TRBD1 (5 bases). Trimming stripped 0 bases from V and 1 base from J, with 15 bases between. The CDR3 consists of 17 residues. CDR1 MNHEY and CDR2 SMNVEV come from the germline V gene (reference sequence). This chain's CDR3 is CASSLSVGAAFNYGYTF. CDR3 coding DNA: TGTGCCAGCAGTTTATCGGTAGGGGCAGCCTTTAACTATGGCTACACCTTC.

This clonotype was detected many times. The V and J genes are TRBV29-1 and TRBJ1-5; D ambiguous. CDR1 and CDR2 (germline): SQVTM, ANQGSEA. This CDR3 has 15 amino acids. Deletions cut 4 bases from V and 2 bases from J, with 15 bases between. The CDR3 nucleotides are TGCAGCGTTGGACCCCCGTTCGGGGGCAATCAGCCCCAGCATTTT. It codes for CSVGPPFGGNQPQHF.

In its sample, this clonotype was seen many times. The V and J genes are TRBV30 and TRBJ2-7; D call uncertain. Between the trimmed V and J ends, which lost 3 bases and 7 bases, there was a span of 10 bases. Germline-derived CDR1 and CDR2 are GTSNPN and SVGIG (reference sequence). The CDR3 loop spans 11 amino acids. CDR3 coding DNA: TGTGCCTGGAGCCGGGCATGGGAGCAGTACTTC. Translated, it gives CAWSRAWEQYF. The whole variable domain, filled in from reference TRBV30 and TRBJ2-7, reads SQTIHQWPATLVQPVGSPLSLECTVEGTSNPNLYWYRQAAGRGLQLLFYSVGIGQISSEVPQNLSASRPQDRQFILSSKKLLLSDSGFYLCAWSRAWEQYFGPGTRLTVT.

CDR3 nucleotide sequence: TGTGCCGCCAGGGGGTACAATGAGCAGTTCTTC. Residues: CAARGYNEQFF. The chain combines TRBV28 with TRBJ2-1; 7 bases fit TRBD1. The germline CDR1 and CDR2 sequences are MDHEN and SYDVKM. The V gene end was trimmed by 11 bases and the J gene end by 4 bases; junction bases not matched to a gene: 2. This CDR3 contains 11 residues. The full variable domain, its missing parts supplied by reference TRBV28 and TRBJ2-1, is DVKVTQSSRYLVKRTGEKVFLECVQDMDHENMFWYRQDPGLGLRLIYFSYDVKMKEKGDIPEGYSVSREKKERFSLILESASTNQTSMYLCAARGYNEQFFGPGTRLTVL.

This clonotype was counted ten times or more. In nucleotides, the CDR3 is TGTGCCAGCAGCTTAGGGCCCAAGGACGAGCAGTACTTC. It encodes CASSLGPKDEQYF. This chain joins TRBV7-2 and TRBJ2-7; D uncertain. Germline loops: CDR1 SGHTA, CDR2 FQGNSA. The V and J ends lost 1 base and 5 bases respectively, with 9 bases between them. The CDR3 runs to 13 residues. The full variable domain, in which reference TRBV7-2 and TRBJ2-7 provide the parts outside the CDR3, is GAGVSQSPSNKVTEKGKDVELRCDPISGHTALYWYRQSLGQGLEFLIYFQGNSAPDKSGLPSDRFSAERTGGSVSTLTIQRTQQEDSAVYLCASSLGPKDEQYFGPGTRLTVT.

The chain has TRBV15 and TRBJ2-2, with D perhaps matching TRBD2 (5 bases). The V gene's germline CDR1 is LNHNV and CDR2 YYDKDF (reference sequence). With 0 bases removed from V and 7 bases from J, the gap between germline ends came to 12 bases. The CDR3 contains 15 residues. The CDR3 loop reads CATSRDEGTGGELFF. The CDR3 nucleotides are TGTGCCACCAGCAGAGATGAGGGTACGGGCGGGGAGCTGTTTTTT.

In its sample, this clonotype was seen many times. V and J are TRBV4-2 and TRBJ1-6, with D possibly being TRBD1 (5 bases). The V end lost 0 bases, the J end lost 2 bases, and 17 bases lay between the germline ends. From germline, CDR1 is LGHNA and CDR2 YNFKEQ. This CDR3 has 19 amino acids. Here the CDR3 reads CASSQDGAGTLPYNSPLHF. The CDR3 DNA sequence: TGTGCCAGCAGCCAAGATGGAGCAGGGACGCTTCCCTATAATTCACCCCTCCACTTT.

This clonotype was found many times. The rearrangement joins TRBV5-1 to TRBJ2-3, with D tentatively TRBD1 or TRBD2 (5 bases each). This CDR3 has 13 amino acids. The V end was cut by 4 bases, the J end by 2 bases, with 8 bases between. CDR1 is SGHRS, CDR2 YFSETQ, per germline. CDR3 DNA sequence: TGCGCCAGCAGCCGGGACGACACAGATACGCAGTATTTT. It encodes CASSRDDTDTQYF.